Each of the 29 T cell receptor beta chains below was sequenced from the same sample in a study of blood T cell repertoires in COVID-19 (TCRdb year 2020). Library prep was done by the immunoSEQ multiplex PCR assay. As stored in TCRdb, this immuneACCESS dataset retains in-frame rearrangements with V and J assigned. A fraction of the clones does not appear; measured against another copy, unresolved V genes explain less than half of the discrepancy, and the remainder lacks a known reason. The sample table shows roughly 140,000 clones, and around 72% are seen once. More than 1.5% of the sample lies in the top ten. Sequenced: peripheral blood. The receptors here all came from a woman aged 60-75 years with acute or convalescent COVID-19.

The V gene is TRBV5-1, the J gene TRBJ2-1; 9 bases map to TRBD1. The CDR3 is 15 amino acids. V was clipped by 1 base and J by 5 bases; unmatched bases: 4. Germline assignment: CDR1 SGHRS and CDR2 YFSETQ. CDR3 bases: TGCGCCAGCAGCTTGACAGGGGGCGGCCACAATGAGCAGTTCTTC. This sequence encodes CASSLTGGGHNEQFF.

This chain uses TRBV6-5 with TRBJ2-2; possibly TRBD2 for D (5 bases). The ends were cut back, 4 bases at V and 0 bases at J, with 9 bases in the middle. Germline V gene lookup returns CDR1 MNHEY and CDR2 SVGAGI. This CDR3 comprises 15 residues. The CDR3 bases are TGTGCCAGCAGTTTTCTAGCAACGAACACCGGGGAGCTGTTTTTT. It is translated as CASSFLATNTGELFF.

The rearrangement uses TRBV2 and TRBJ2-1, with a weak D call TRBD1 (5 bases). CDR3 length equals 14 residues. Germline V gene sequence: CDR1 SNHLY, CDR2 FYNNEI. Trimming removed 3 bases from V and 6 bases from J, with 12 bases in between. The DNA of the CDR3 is TGTGCCAGCAGTGATTTGGGCAGGGTCAATGAGCAGTTCTTC. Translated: CASSDLGRVNEQFF.

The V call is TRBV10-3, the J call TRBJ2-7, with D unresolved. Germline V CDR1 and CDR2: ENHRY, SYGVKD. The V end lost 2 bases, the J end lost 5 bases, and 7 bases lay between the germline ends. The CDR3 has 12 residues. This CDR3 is CAISEVSNEQYF. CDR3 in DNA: TGTGCCATCAGTGAGGTATCTAACGAGCAGTACTTC.

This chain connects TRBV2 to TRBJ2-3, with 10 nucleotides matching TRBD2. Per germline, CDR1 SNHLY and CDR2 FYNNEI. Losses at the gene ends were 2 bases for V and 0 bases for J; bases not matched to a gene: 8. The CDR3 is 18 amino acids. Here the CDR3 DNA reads TGTGCCAGCAGTGAATATATGACTAGCGGGTTAAGCACAGATACGCAGTATTTT. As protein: CASSEYMTSGLSTDTQYF.

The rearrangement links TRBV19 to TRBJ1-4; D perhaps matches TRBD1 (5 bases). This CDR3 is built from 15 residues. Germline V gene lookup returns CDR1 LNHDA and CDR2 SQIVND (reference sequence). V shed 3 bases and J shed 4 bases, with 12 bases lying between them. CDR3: CASSIIGEGNEKLFF. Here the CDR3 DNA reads TGTGCCAGTAGTATTATAGGGGAGGGTAATGAAAAACTGTTTTTT.

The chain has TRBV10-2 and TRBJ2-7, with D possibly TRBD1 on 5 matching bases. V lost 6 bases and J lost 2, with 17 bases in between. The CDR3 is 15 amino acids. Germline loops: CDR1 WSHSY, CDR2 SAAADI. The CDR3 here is CASSLPRADTYEQYF. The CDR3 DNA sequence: TGCGCCAGCAGCCTTCCTCGGGCGGACACCTACGAGCAGTACTTC.

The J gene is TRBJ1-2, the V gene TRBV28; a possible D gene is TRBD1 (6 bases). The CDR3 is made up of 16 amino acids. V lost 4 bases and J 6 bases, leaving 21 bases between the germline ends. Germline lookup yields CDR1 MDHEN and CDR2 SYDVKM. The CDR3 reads CASSSRTGNEVDGYTF. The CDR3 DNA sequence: TGTGCCAGCAGTTCGCGTACAGGGAATGAAGTGGATGGCTACACCTTC.

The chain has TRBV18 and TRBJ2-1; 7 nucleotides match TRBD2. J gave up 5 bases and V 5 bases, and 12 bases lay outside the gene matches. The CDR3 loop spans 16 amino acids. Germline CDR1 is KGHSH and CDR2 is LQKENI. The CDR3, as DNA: TGTGCCAGCTCAATATACACCGGGGGGACGGACAATGAGCAGTTCTTC. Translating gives CASSIYTGGTDNEQFF.

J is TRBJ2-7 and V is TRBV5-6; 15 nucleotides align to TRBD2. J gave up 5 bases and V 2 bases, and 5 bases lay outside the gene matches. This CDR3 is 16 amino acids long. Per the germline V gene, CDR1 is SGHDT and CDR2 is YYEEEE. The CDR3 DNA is TGTGCCAGCAGCTTTGGACTAGCGGGAGGGCCCGACGAGCAGTACTTC. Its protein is CASSFGLAGGPDEQYF.

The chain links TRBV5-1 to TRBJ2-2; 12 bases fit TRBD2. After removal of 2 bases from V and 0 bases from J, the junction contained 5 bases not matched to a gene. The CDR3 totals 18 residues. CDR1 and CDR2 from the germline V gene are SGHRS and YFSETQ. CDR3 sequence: CASSFRTSGTANTGELFF. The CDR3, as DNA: TGCGCCAGCAGCTTTCGGACTAGCGGGACCGCGAACACCGGGGAGCTGTTTTTT.

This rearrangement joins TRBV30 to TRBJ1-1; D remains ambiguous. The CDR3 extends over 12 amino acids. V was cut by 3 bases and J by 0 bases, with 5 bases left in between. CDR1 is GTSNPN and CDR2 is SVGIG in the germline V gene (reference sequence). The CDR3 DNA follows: TGTGCCTGGAGCCCTATGAACACTGAAGCTTTCTTT. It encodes CAWSPMNTEAFF.

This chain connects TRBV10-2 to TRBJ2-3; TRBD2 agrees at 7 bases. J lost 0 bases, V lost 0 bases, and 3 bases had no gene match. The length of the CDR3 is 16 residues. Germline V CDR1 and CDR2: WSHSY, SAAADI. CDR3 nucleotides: TGCGCCAGCAGTGAGTCACTAGCGCCCAGCACAGATACGCAGTATTTT. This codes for CASSESLAPSTDTQYF.

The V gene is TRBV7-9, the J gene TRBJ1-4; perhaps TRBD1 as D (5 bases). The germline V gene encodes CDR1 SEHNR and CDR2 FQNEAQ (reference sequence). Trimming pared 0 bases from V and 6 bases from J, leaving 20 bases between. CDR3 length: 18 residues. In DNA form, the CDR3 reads TGTGCCAGCAGCTTAGCGGGCGTCGCCAGGGCGCGAGATGAAAAACTGTTTTTT. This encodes CASSLAGVARARDEKLFF.

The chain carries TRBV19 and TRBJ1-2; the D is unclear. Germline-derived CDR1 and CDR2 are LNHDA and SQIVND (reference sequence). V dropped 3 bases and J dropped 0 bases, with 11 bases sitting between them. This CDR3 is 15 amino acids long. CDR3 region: CASSIAGVANYGYTF. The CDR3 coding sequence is TGTGCCAGTAGTATTGCGGGAGTTGCTAACTATGGCTACACCTTC.

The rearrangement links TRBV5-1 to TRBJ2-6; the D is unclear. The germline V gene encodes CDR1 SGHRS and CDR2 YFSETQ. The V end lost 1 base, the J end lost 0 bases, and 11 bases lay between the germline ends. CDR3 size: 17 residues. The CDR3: CASSLIQISSGANVLTF. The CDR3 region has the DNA TGCGCCAGCAGCTTGATACAGATTAGCTCTGGGGCCAACGTCCTGACTTTC.

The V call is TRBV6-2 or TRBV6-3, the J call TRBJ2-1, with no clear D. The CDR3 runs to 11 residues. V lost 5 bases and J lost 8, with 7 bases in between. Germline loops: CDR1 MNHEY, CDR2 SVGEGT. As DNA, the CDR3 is TGTGCCAGCAGTAAACTACATGAGCAGTTCTTC. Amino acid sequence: CASSKLHEQFF.

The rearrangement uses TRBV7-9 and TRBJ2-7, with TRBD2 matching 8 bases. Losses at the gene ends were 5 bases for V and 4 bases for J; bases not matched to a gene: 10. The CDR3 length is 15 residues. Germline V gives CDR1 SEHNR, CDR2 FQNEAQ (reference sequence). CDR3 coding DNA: TGTGCCAGCAGCCCCCGCACTAGCGGATTATACGAGCAGTACTTC. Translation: CASSPRTSGLYEQYF.

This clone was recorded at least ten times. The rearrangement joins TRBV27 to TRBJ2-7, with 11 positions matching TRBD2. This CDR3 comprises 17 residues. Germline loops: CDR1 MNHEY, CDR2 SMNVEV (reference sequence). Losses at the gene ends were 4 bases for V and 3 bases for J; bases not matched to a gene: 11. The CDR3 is CASSSLTSGTMSYEQYF. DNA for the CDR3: TGTGCCAGCAGTTCCCTGACTAGCGGGACGATGAGCTACGAGCAGTACTTC.

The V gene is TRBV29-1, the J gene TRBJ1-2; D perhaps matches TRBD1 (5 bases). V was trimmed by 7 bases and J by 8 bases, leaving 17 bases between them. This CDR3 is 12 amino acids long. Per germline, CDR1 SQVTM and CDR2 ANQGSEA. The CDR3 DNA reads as TGCAGCGCCCTGGGGGAGGATCGGGGCTACACCTTC. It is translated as CSALGEDRGYTF.

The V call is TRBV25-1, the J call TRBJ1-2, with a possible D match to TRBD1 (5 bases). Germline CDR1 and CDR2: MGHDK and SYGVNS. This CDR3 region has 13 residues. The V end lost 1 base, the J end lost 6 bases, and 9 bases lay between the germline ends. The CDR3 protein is CASSELVGDGYTF. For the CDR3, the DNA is TGTGCCAGCAGTGAATTGGTAGGGGATGGCTACACCTTC.

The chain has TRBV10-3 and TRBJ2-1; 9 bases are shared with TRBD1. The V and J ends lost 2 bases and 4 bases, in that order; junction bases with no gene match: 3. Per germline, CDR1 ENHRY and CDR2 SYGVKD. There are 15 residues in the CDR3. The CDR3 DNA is TGTGCCATCAGTGAGGGGGACAGGGCTTACAATGAGCAGTTCTTC. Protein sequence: CAISEGDRAYNEQFF.

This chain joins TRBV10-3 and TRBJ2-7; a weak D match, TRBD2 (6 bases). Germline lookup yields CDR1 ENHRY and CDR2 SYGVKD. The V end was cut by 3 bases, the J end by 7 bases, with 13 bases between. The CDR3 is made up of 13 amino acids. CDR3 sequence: CAISDRTTGEQYF. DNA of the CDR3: TGTGCCATCAGTGACCGGACTACTGGGGAGCAGTACTTC.

CDR3 sequence (DNA): TGCAGCGGTAGACAGGGCTTGGGCACTGAAGCTTTCTTT. Protein: CSGRQGLGTEAFF. The V call is TRBV29-1, the J call TRBJ1-1; 7 bases agree with TRBD1. Unmatched junction bases numbered 9, after V lost 7 bases and J lost 4 bases. CDR1 is SQVTM, CDR2 ANQGSEA, per germline. The CDR3 is 13 residues long.

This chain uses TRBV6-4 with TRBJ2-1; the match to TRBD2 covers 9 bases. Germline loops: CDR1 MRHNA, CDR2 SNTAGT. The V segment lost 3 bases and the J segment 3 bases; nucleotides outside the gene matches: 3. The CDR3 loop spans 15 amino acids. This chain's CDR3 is CASSELAGVYNEQFF. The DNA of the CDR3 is TGTGCCAGCAGTGAATTAGCGGGAGTCTACAATGAGCAGTTCTTC.

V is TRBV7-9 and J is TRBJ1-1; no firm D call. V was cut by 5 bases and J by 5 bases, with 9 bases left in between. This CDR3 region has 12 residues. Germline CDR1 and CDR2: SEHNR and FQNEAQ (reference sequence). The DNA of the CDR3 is TGTGCCAGCAGCCCCCGAGGGACTGAAGCTTTCTTT. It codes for CASSPRGTEAFF.

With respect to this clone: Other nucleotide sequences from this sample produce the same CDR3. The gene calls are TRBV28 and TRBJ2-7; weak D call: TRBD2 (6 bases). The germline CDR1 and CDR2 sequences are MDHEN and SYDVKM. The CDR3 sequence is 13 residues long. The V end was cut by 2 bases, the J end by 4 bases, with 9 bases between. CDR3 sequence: CASSLGGIYEQYF. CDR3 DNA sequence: TGTGCCAGCAGTTTAGGGGGGATATACGAGCAGTACTTC.

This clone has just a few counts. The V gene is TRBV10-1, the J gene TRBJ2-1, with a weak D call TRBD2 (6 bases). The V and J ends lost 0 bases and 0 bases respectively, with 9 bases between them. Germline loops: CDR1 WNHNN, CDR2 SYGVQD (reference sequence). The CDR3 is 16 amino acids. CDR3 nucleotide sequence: TGCGCCAGCAGTGAGTCCCGGGGGTACTCCTACAATGAGCAGTTCTTC. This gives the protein CASSESRGYSYNEQFF.

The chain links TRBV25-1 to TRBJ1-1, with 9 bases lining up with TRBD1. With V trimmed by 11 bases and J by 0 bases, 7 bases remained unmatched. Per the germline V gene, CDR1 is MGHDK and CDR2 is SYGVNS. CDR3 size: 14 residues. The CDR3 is CAAGQGHMNTEAFF. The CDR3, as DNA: TGTGCCGCGGGACAGGGCCACATGAACACTGAAGCTTTCTTT.